These T cell receptor beta chains were read from a single sample in a study of beta chain features in type 1 diabetes. Data came from immunoSEQ multiplex PCR; TCRdb stores just in-frame clones and leaves some out. The table lists about 340,000 clones, less than 15% of them singletons. Sequenced: naive CD4+ T cells from blood. Every receptor here comes from a woman aged 18-29 years with type 1 diabetes. The CDR3 runs from the conserved cysteine through the conserved F or W. D genes are given only for firm matches. Expanded clones are given a class, and other clones once, few, many or no size at all.

DNA | CDR3 | V | D | size | J
TGCGCCAGCAGCCAGACAGGGGCTGGGGCCAACGTCCTGACTTTC | CASSQTGAGANVLTF | TRBV4-1 | TRBD1 | few | TRBJ2-6
TGTGCCTGGAGAGCAACGGGAGAGCAGTTCTTC | CAWRATGEQFF | TRBV30 | - | - | TRBJ2-1
TGTGCCAGTACCCTGACACCGGGAGGGGCGAATGAAAAACTGTTTTTT | CASTLTPGGANEKLFF | TRBV19 | - | - | TRBJ1-4
TGCGCCAGCAGCCCGTCTGGGGCCAACGTCCTGACTTTC | CASSPSGANVLTF | TRBV5-1 | - | - | TRBJ2-6
TGCGCCAGCAGCCAAGTGGACAGGGCCTATGGCTACACCTTC | CASSQVDRAYGYTF | TRBV4-3 | TRBD1 | many | TRBJ1-2
TGCAGCGTTCTAGCGGGAGTAGGAGAGACCCAGTACTTC | CSVLAGVGETQYF | TRBV29-1 | TRBD2 | few | TRBJ2-5
TGTGCCAGCAGCGAGGATGGCTACACCTTC | CASSEDGYTF | TRBV7-2 | - | few | TRBJ1-2
TGTGCCAGCAGTTTCTCCCCTTACACAGATACGCAGTATTTT | CASSFSPYTDTQYF | TRBV28 | - | - | TRBJ2-3
TGCGCCAGCAGCTCTCTAGGGGACTCCTACGAGCAGTACTTC | CASSSLGDSYEQYF | TRBV5-1 | - | few | TRBJ2-7
TGTGCCAGCAGTGGACCGAACAGGGTTCCAGATACGCAGTATTTT | CASSGPNRVPDTQYF | TRBV28 | - | - | TRBJ2-3
TGTGCCAGCAGTTTTCAAGGGGGTCAGCCCCAGCATTTT | CASSFQGGQPQHF | TRBV27 | - | - | TRBJ1-5
TGTGCCAGCAGCTTAGGGGACAGGGGGCAGGCGGGGCCGCTGAACGAGCAGTACTTC | CASSLGDRGQAGPLNEQYF | TRBV7-6 | TRBD1 | - | TRBJ2-7
TGTGCCAGCTCCTTGGACTTACAAGAGACCCAGTACTTC | CASSLDLQETQYF | TRBV18 | - | - | TRBJ2-5
TGTGCCAGCAGCCCTACGGGACAGGCCACCTACGAGCAGTACTTC | CASSPTGQATYEQYF | TRBV5-6 | TRBD1 | few | TRBJ2-7
TGTGCCAGCAGCTGGCTCCCGGGAGAGACCCAGTACTTC | CASSWLPGETQYF | TRBV5-4 | - | - | TRBJ2-5
TGCGCCAGCAGCCAAGAGGGGCAGGCGAAATACAATGAGCAGTTCTTC | CASSQEGQAKYNEQFF | TRBV4-1 | - | - | TRBJ2-1
TGTGCCAGCAGAGGGGGGGGTCCCAACACTGAAGCTTTCTTT | CASRGGGPNTEAFF | TRBV28 | - | few | TRBJ1-1
TGTGCCAGCAGTCGACTAGCGGGGAGCGGTGAGCAGTTCTTC | CASSRLAGSGEQFF | TRBV11-2 | TRBD2 | - | TRBJ2-1
TGTGCCAGTAGTCCTACGGGGTTACTACCCCAGCATTTT | CASSPTGLLPQHF | TRBV19 | - | few | TRBJ1-5
TGTGCCAGCAGCTTCGGACTAGCGGGGATGATGAGATACGAGCAGTACTTC | CASSFGLAGMMRYEQYF | TRBV7-8 | TRBD2 | few | TRBJ2-7
TGCAGCGTTCTAGTACTGCCTAAAAACATTCAGTACTTC | CSVLVLPKNIQYF | TRBV29-1 | - | - | TRBJ2-4
TGTGCCAGCAGAACACAGGGTAACAGCTACGAGCAGTACTTC | CASRTQGNSYEQYF | TRBV28 | - | - | TRBJ2-7
TGTGCCAGCAGTCAACCAGGGGGCATGAACACTGAAGCTTTCTTT | CASSQPGGMNTEAFF | TRBV5-4 | TRBD1 | - | TRBJ1-1
TGTGCCAGCAATTCAAACTCCTACGAGCAGTACTTC | CASNSNSYEQYF | TRBV28 | - | - | TRBJ2-7
TGTGCCAGCAGTTCTGGTTGGACAGCGTATGGCTACACCTTC | CASSSGWTAYGYTF | TRBV28 | - | - | TRBJ1-2
TGTGCCAGCTCAACGGGAACGAAAGGGTTGACTGAAGCTTTCTTT | CASSTGTKGLTEAFF | TRBV18 | - | few | TRBJ1-1
TGTGCCAGCAGCTTGGGCGGGGCGAACACCGGGGAGCTGTTTTTT | CASSLGGANTGELFF | TRBV5-4 | - | few | TRBJ2-2
TGTGCCAGCAGCCAAGATTGGGCTTTGACAATGAACACTGAAGCTTTCTTT | CASSQDWALTMNTEAFF | TRBV14 | - | few | TRBJ1-1
TGCGCCAGCAGTTCCCAGGGGACCGAGCAGTACTTC | CASSSQGTEQYF | TRBV5-1 | - | - | TRBJ2-7
TGTGCCAGCAGTTTCGTAGGGGCGAGACAAGAGACCCAGTACTTC | CASSFVGARQETQYF | TRBV28 | - | few | TRBJ2-5
TGTGCCAGCAGGGAGACAGGGGAAGCTTTCTTT | CASRETGEAFF | TRBV7-2 | TRBD1 | - | TRBJ1-1